The rows below give T cell receptor beta chains drawn from one sample of a study of CD8 T cells in ankylosing spondylitis. Using its own MiXCR run on the 5' RACE reads, TCRdb lists one record per CDR3 protein. The table shows 150,000 to 200,000 distinct CDR3 sequences, with about 18% occurring only once. The sequenced sample consisted of blood, either unsorted or a sorted T cell fraction (not recorded which). The receptor source for this set is a male donor under 30 with ankylosing spondylitis or in good health (not recorded which). CDR3s include the opening cysteine and the closing phenylalanine or tryptophan. The D gene is left open where the match is weak.

d_call v_call cdr3_aa
TRBD1 TRBV20-1 CSASPGTDSF
. TRBV20-1 CSARDRGDYEQFF
. TRBV27 CASSPRDRAYEQYF
TRBD2 TRBV4-2 CASSSRTSGANTGELFF
TRBD1 TRBV12-3/TRBV12-4 CASSPGDREFPDTQYF
TRBD1 TRBV12-3/TRBV12-4 CASSPTGFPDTQYF
. TRBV6-5 CASSYSKGRDIQYF
TRBD1 TRBV20-1 CSAWDSSAKNIQYF
TRBD2 TRBV25-1 CASSLAASGSLMFF
. TRBV9 CASSVVGQGNEQFF
TRBD2 TRBV6-1 CASRRETTYNEQFF
TRBD1 TRBV6-5 CASSRRTGRGDTEAFF
TRBD2 TRBV5-1 CASSFNYPGLASSVENEQFF
. TRBV5-1 CASSSPGDLLYGYTF
. TRBV4-1 CASSQGLGLRGTQYF
. TRBV27 CASSLTTTGPNTGELFF
. TRBV30 CAWSGPRLLNPSETQYF
TRBD2 TRBV4-3 CASSQEKGRGEQFF
. TRBV12-3/TRBV12-4 CASSPGTFGVKKLFF
. TRBV7-2 CASSLSSGGANVLTF
. TRBV11-2 CASSRLRGSSYNEQFF
. TRBV5-1 CASSAGQNYGYTF
TRBD1 TRBV11-2 CASSDRGRHGYTF
TRBD2 TRBV19 CASRSGSHTGELFF
TRBD2 TRBV28 CASIGLAGATGELFF
TRBD2 TRBV6-5 CASSYAGGADTQYF
TRBD2 TRBV20-1 CSARPRLAGGRRETQYF
. TRBV18 CASSFRQDTDTQYF
. TRBV2 CASLSQPSTYEQYF
. TRBV7-9 CASSPQGADYNEQFF
. TRBV28 CASSTGFGQFF
. TRBV12-3/TRBV12-4 CASSWETGPLQETQYF
. TRBV6-5 CASSQTHNQSPLHF
. TRBV7-8 CASSLFRGELFF
TRBD1 TRBV29-1 CSVDGQGSTEAFF
. TRBV25-1 CAQRRQGRNDYTF
. TRBV6-2/TRBV6-3 CASKLRSTRFSYEQYF
. TRBV6-5 CASPGYEQYF
TRBD2 TRBV3-1 CASSPWTSGSYEQYF
. TRBV20-1 CSAGRLGGRETQYF
TRBD2 TRBV6-4 CASSDDTSGNNEQFF
TRBD2 TRBV27 CASSFLGSGISYEQYF
TRBD1 TRBV2 CASSEDRGRYEQYF